Below, 5 T cell receptor beta chains from the same sample are listed, as sequenced in a study of blood T cells in healthy people across ages. Through a sample-barcoded 5' primer and a J-beta primer mix, a second PCR was run for roughly 6 to 12 cycles. From the 5' RACE reads, TCRdb called clonotypes with MiXCR, one entry per CDR3 protein. The sample contains some 1 million distinct CDR3 sequences, less than 50% of which appear only once. Sequenced: blood. These receptors were obtained from a woman aged 55 to 70 in good health.

This clonotype was seen once. As DNA, the CDR3 is TGCAGCGTTGAACGGTCGGGAGGGCAAGATACGCAGTATTTT. It codes for CSVERSGGQDTQYF. V and J are TRBV29-1 and TRBJ2-3; 8 positions match TRBD2. CDR1 and CDR2 (germline): SQVTM, ANQGSEA. The CDR3 consists of 14 residues. J was trimmed by 5 bases and V by 2 bases; bases with no gene match: 6.

The chain links TRBV20-1 to TRBJ2-5, with D possibly matching TRBD1 (5 bases). Germline CDR1 and CDR2: DFQATT and SNEGSKA (reference sequence). The CDR3 spans 13 residues. Trimming removed 4 bases at V and 3 bases at J, with 12 bases between. DNA for the CDR3: TGCAGTGCTACGGCCAGGGTAAAAGAGACCCAGTACTTC. Translated: CSATARVKETQYF.

The chain combines TRBV12-3 or TRBV12-4 with TRBJ2-4; D is uncertain. The J call could be wrong; TRBJ2-7 is a better fit for the DNA end. The CDR3 consists of 14 residues. Here the CDR3 reads CASSKTEVSYEQYF. The DNA for the CDR3 is TGTGCCAGCAGTAAAACCGAGGTCTCCTACGAGCAGTACTTC.

V usage is TRBV3-1 and J usage is TRBJ1-3, with a possible D match to TRBD1 (6 bases). The CDR3 extends over 16 amino acids. In germline, CDR1 is LGHDT, CDR2 YNNKEL (reference sequence). V was clipped by 1 base and J by 3 bases, with 13 bases between them. The CDR3 sequence is CASSQANRARGNTIYF. Written as DNA, the CDR3 is TGTGCCAGCAGCCAAGCCAACAGGGCGCGTGGAAACACCATATATTTT.

This sequence joins TRBV4-1 and TRBJ1-2; tentatively, D is TRBD1 (6 bases). Between the trimmed V and J ends, which lost 7 bases and 8 bases, there was a span of 17 bases. Germline values: CDR1 MGHRA, CDR2 YSYEKL. CDR3 length: 13 residues. The CDR3 region is CASTPSGAEGYTF. Here the CDR3 DNA reads TGCGCCAGCACCCCCTCGGGGGCGGAAGGCTACACCTTC.